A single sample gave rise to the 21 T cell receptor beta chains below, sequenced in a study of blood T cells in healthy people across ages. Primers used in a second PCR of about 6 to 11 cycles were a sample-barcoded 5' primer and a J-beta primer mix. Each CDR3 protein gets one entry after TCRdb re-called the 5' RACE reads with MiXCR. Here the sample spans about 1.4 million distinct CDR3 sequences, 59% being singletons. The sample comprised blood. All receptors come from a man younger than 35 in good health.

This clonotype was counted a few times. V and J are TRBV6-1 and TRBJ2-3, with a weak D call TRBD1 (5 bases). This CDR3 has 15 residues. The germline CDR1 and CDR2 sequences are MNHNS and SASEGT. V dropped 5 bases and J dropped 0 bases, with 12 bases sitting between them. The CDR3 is CASSQLDSSTDTQYF. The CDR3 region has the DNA TGTGCCAGCAGTCAATTAGACAGTAGCACAGATACGCAGTATTTT.

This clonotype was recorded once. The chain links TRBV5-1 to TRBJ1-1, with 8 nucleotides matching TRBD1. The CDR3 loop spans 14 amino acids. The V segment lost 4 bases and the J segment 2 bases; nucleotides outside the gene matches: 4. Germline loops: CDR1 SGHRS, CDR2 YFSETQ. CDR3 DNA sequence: TGCGCCAGCAGCCATTCAGGGGGCAACACTGAAGCTTTCTTT. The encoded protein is CASSHSGGNTEAFF. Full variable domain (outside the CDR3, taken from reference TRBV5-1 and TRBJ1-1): KAGVTQTPRYLIKTRGQQVTLSCSPISGHRSVSWYQQTPGQGLQFLFEYFSETQRNKGNFPGRFSGRQFSNSRSEMNVSTLELGDSALYLCASSHSGGNTEAFFGQGTRLTVV.

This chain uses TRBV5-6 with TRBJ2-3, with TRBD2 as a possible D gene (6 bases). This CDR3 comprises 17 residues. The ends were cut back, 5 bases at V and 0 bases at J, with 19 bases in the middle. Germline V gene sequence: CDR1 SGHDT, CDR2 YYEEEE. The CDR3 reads CASSFSLAGTSTDTQYF. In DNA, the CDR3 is TGTGCCAGCAGTTTTTCCCTTGCGGGGACGAGCACAGATACGCAGTATTTT.

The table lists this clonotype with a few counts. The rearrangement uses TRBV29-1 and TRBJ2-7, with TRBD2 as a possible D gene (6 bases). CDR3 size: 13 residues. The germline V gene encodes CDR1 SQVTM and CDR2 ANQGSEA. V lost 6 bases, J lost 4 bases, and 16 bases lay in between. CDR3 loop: CSVRLPGAYEQYF. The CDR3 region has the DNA TGCAGCGTCCGGCTCCCGGGAGCTTACGAGCAGTACTTC.

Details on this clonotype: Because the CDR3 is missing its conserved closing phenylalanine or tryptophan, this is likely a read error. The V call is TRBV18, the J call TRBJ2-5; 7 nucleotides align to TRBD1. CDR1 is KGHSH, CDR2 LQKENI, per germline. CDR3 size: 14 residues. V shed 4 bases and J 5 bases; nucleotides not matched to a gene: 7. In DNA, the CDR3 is TGTGCCAGCTCACAGAACAGGGGCTTGGAGACCCAGTACTAC. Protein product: CASSQNRGLETQYY.

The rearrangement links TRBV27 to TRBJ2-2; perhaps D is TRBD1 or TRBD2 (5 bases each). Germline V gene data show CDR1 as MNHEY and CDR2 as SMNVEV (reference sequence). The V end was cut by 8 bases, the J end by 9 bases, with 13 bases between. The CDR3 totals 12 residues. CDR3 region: CASGAGRWELFF. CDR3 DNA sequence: TGTGCCAGCGGGGCGGGCCGGTGGGAGCTGTTTTTT.

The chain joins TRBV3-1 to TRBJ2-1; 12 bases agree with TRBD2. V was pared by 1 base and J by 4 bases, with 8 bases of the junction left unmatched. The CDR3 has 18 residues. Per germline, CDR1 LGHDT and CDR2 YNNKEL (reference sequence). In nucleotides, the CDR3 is TGTGCCAGCAGCCAAGCCCCGACTAGCGGGAGAGATTACAATGAGCAGTTCTTC. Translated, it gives CASSQAPTSGRDYNEQFF.

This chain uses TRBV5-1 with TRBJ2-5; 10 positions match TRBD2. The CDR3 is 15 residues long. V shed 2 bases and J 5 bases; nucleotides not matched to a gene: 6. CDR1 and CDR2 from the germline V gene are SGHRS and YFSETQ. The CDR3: CASSLSGRDGETQYF. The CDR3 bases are TGCGCCAGCAGCTTAAGCGGGAGGGACGGCGAGACCCAGTACTTC. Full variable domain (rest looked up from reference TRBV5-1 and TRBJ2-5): KAGVTQTPRYLIKTRGQQVTLSCSPISGHRSVSWYQQTPGQGLQFLFEYFSETQRNKGNFPGRFSGRQFSNSRSEMNVSTLELGDSALYLCASSLSGRDGETQYFGPGTRLLVL.

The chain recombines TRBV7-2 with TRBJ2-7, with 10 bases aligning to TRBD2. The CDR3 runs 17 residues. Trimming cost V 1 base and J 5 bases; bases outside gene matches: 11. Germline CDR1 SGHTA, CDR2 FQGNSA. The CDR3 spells CASSLGGSGGATDEQYF. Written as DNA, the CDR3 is TGTGCCAGCAGCTTAGGAGGAAGCGGGGGGGCAACCGACGAGCAGTACTTC.

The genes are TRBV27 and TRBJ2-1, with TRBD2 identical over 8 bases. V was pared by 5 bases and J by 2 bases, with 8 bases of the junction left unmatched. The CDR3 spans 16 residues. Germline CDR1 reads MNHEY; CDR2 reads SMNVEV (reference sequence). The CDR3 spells CASSIRGGPAYNEQFF. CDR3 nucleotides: TGTGCCAGCAGTATTCGCGGGGGGCCCGCCTACAATGAGCAGTTCTTC.

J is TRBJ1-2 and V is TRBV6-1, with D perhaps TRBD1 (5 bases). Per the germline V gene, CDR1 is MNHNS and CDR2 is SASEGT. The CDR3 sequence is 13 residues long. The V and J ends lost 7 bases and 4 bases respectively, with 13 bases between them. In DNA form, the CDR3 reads TGTGCCAGCATGATACAGGCATTCTATGGCTACACCTTC. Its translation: CASMIQAFYGYTF.

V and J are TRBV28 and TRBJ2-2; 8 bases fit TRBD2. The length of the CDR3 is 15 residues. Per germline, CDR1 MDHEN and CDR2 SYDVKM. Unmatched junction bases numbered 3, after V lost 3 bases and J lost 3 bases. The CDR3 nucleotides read TGTGCCAGCAGTTTCGCTAGCGGGTACACCGGGGAGCTGTTTTTT. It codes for CASSFASGYTGELFF.

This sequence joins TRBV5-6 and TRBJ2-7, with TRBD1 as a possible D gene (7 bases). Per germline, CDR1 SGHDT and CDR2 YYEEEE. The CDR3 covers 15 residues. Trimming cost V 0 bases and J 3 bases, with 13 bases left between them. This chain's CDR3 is CASSLGPQGGYEQYF. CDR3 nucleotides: TGTGCCAGCAGCTTGGGACCCCAGGGGGGCTACGAGCAGTACTTC.

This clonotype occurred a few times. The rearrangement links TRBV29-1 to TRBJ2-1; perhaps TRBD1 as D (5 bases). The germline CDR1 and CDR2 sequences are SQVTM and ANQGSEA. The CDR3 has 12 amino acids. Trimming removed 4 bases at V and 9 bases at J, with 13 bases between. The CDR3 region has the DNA TGCAGCGTTGTCGCAGGGCTTGGTGAGCAGTTCTTC. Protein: CSVVAGLGEQFF.

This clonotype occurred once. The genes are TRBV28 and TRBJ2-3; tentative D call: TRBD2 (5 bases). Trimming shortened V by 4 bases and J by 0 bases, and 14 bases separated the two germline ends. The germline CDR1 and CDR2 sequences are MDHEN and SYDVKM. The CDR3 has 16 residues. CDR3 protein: CASSSERSPSTDTQYF. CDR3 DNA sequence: TGTGCCAGCAGTTCGGAGCGGTCCCCTAGCACAGATACGCAGTATTTT.

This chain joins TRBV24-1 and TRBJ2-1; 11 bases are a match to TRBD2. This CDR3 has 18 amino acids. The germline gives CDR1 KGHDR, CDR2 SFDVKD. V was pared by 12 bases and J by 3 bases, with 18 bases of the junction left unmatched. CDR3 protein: CASNSAGLAATNYNEQFF. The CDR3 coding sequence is TGTGCCTCCAACTCGGCGGGACTAGCGGCAACTAACTACAATGAGCAGTTCTTC.

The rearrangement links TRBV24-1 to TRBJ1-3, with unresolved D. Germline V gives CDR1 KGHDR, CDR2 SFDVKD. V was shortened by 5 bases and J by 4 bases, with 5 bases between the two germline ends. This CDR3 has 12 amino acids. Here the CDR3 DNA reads TGTGCCACCAGTGTCTCGGGAAACACCATATATTTT. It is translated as CATSVSGNTIYF.

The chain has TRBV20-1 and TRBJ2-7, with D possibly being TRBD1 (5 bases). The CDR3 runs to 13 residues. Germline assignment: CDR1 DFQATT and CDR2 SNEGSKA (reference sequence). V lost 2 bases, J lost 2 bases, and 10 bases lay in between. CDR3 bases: TGCAGTGCTAGACAGGGTAACCCCTACGAGCAGTACTTC. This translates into CSARQGNPYEQYF.

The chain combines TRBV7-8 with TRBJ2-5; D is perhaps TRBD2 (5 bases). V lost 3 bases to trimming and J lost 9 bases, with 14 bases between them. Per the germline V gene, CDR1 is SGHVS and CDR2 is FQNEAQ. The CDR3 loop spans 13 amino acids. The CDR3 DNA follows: TGTGCCAGCAGCTTGCCCCCGCTGGAGGCCCAGTACTTC. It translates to CASSLPPLEAQYF.

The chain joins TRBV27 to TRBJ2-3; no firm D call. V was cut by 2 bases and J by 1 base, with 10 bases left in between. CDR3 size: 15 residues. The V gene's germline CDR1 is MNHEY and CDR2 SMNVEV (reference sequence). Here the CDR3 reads CASSLAQMGTDTQYF. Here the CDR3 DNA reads TGTGCCAGCAGTTTAGCCCAGATGGGCACAGATACGCAGTATTTT.

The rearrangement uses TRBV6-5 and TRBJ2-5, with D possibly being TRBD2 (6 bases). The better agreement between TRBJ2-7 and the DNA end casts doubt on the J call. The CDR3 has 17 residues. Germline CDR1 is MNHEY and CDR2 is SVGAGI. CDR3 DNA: TGTGCCAGCAGTTACACCGCAGTTGGGGGGACTTTTGGCGAGCAGTACTTC. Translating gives CASSYTAVGGTFGEQYF.